The rows below give T cell receptor beta chains drawn from one sample of a study of molecular identifiers for immune sequencing clone quantification. TCRdb re-derived calls from the PCR reads in MiXCR, one entry per CDR3 protein. The sample lists about half a million distinct CDR3 sequences, about 20% seen once, with around 0.86% in the top ten. Sequencing was performed on naive CD8+ T cells from blood, with Jurkat cell RNA spiked in. These receptors were collected from a human donor in good health. Some libraries in this study had Jurkat cell RNA spiked in. Each CDR3 is given with its conserved first and last residue. Each record gives: V gene, J gene, clone size, D gene, CDR3 length, CDR3 DNA, CDR3 protein. The D gene is left open where the match is weak. Clone size, where shown, is once, few, many, or a class for clones that have expanded.

>TRBV4-2|TRBJ2-3|NA|NA|19
TGTGCCAGCAGCCAAGATCCTGGTTTGGGTAGGGGATCCACAGATACGCAGTATTTT
CASSQDPGLGRGSTDTQYF
>TRBV4-1|TRBJ1-5|few|NA|15
TGCGCCAGCAGCCAAGTTTTATCTGGCAATCAGCCCCAGCATTTT
CASSQVLSGNQPQHF
>TRBV9|TRBJ2-5|many|NA|14
TGTGCCAGCAGCCCAGCATGGGGGACCGGGGCCCAGTACTTC
CASSPAWGTGAQYF
>TRBV5-8|TRBJ2-3|NA|NA|11
TGTGCCTCCCGGATGACAGATACGCAGTATTTT
CASRMTDTQYF
>TRBV14|TRBJ2-1|many|NA|14
TGTGCCAGCAGCATTACGGAATCCTACAATGAGCAGTTCTTC
CASSITESYNEQFF
>TRBV9|TRBJ1-4|NA|NA|15
TGTGCCAGCAGCGTGAGGGGTCTGCCTAATGAAAAACTGTTTTTT
CASSVRGLPNEKLFF
>TRBV19|TRBJ2-1|few|NA|14
TGTGCCAGTAGGGAAAGGGGCCTTCATACTGAGCAGTTCTTC
CASRERGLHTEQFF
>TRBV4-3|TRBJ1-1|many|NA|14
TGCGCCAGCAGCCAACCGGGACATGGCACTGAAGCTTTCTTT
CASSQPGHGTEAFF
>TRBV5-4|TRBJ2-2|many|NA|12
TGTGCCAGCAGCTTGTCCCCCGGGGAGCTGTTTTTT
CASSLSPGELFF
>TRBV6-4|TRBJ1-1|many|TRBD1|17
TGTGCCAGCAGTGACCTGGGACAGAGACTCTCGAACACTGAAGCTTTCTTT
CASSDLGQRLSNTEAFF
>TRBV2|TRBJ1-5|NA|NA|14
TGTGCCAGCAGTGAAGGTCAGTTTAATCAGCCCCAGCATTTT
CASSEGQFNQPQHF
>TRBV4-1|TRBJ1-1|few|NA|15
TGCGCCAGCAGCCAATCCTTTACAGGGAACACTGAAGCTTTCTTT
CASSQSFTGNTEAFF
>TRBV4-2|TRBJ1-4|NA|TRBD1|17
TGTGCCAGCAGCCAAGGACAGGGTAGTTGGACTAATGAAAAACTGTTTTTT
CASSQGQGSWTNEKLFF
>TRBV12-3/TRBV12-4|TRBJ2-6|many|NA|12
TGTGCCAGCAGCCCGGTGGCCAACGTCCTGACTTTC
CASSPVANVLTF
>TRBV5-6|TRBJ1-1|few|NA|14
TGTGCCAGCACTGAAGGATTATGGAACACTGAAGCTTTCTTT
CASTEGLWNTEAFF
>TRBV7-6|TRBJ1-6|few|TRBD1|15
TGTGCCAGCAGCTCCGGACAGGCTCAAAATTCACCCCTCCACTTT
CASSSGQAQNSPLHF
>TRBV18|TRBJ2-5|few|NA|18
TGTGCCAGCTCACCAGACCGCGGACACCGGAACCCTCAAGAGACCCAGTACTTC
CASSPDRGHRNPQETQYF
>TRBV2|TRBJ2-7|NA|NA|14
TGTGCCAGCAGTGAAGGGTCAACGCCCTACGAGCAGTACTTC
CASSEGSTPYEQYF
>TRBV10-1|TRBJ2-7|once|NA|15
TGCGCCAGCAGTGAGTCTTGGAAGCCGACCTACGAGCAGTACTTC
CASSESWKPTYEQYF
>TRBV27|TRBJ1-5|NA|NA|15
TGTGCCAGCAGTCCCGGGGATGGGAGCAATCAGCCCCAGCATTTT
CASSPGDGSNQPQHF
>TRBV4-1|TRBJ2-3|many|TRBD2|15
TGCGCCTGCCGCGCGGGGACTAGCCCCCTGGATACGCAGTATTTT
CACRAGTSPLDTQYF
>TRBV28|TRBJ1-1|NA|TRBD1|16
TGTGCCAGCAGTTTATTGGAGACAGGGGGCTTCACTGAAGCTTTCTTT
CASSLLETGGFTEAFF
>TRBV4-3|TRBJ1-4|few|TRBD1|16
TGCGCCAGCAGCCAAGAAGGGGACAGGGGAGATGAAAAACTGTTTTTT
CASSQEGDRGDEKLFF
>TRBV4-3|TRBJ2-5|NA|NA|14
TGCGCCAGCAGCCAAGATTGGGGGAAAGAGACCCAGTACTTC
CASSQDWGKETQYF
>TRBV15|TRBJ2-3|few|TRBD2|19
TGTGCCACCAGCAGAGAAGGGACTAGCGGGAGGGCCTATGAAGATACGCAGTATTTT
CATSREGTSGRAYEDTQYF
>TRBV20-1|TRBJ2-7|few|TRBD2|16
TGCAGTGCTAGAGGGACTAGCGGGATAATTACCTACGAGCAGTACTTC
CSARGTSGIITYEQYF
>TRBV12-3/TRBV12-4|TRBJ2-3|many|NA|14
TGTGCCAGCAGCAAACGTCTGGTTACAGATACGCAGTATTTT
CASSKRLVTDTQYF
>TRBV4-3|TRBJ1-6|many|TRBD1|18
TGCGCCAGCAGCCAAGATGGCGCAGGCCTCCAGGGGGATTCACCCCTCCACTTT
CASSQDGAGLQGDSPLHF
>TRBV6-2/TRBV6-3|TRBJ2-5|once|NA|14
TGTGCCAGCAGGTTAGGAGGTATCCAAGAGACCCAGTACTTC
CASRLGGIQETQYF
>TRBV3-1|TRBJ1-5|few|NA|15
TGTGCCAGCAGCCAGAGGGCAGGGGACAATCAGCCCCAGCATTTT
CASSQRAGDNQPQHF
>TRBV10-2|TRBJ2-4|NA|NA|16
TGCGCCAGCAGTGCGGGGCTCGGAATTGTCAAAAACATTCAGTACTTC
CASSAGLGIVKNIQYF
>TRBV30|TRBJ1-2|NA|TRBD1|13
TGTGCCTGGAGTTCAGGGGGAAGCTATGGCTACACCTTC
CAWSSGGSYGYTF
>TRBV19|TRBJ2-3|many|NA|14
TGTGCCACCCACAGCGGTTATAGCACAGATACGCAGTATTTT
CATHSGYSTDTQYF
>TRBV7-8|TRBJ2-6|many|NA|19
TGTGCCAGCAGCTTAGCGCCAAGGGACATGAGCTCTGGGGCCAACGTCCTGACTTTC
CASSLAPRDMSSGANVLTF
>TRBV5-6|TRBJ1-1|few|NA|14
TGTGCCAGCAGCTTGTCAGGGATGGGGACTGAAGCTTTCTTT
CASSLSGMGTEAFF
>TRBV28|TRBJ2-7|many|NA|13
TGTGCCAGCAGCGTACTACTCTCCTACGAGCAGTACTTC
CASSVLLSYEQYF
>TRBV28|TRBJ1-5|NA|TRBD1|18
TGTGCCAGCAGTCCATTCAAACCAGGGGGCGTGTGGAATCAGCCCCAGCATTTT
CASSPFKPGGVWNQPQHF
>TRBV6-1|TRBJ2-7|NA|NA|15
TGTGCCAGCAGTGAGAAAGAACCAGTTTCCTACGAGCAGTACTTC
CASSEKEPVSYEQYF
>TRBV19|TRBJ2-6|many|TRBD1|15
TGTGCCAGTAACCCAGGGGGTCCTGGGGCCAACGTCCTGACTTTC
CASNPGGPGANVLTF
>TRBV6-2/TRBV6-3|TRBJ2-7|NA|TRBD1|15
TGTGCCAGCAGTTACTCCCCGACAGGGATGGACGAGCAGTACTTC
CASSYSPTGMDEQYF
>TRBV7-6|TRBJ1-1|NA|TRBD1|21
TGTGCCAGCAGCTTAGCGGTAGTGACACCGGGAGACAGGGCGCTGAACACTGAAGCTTTCTTT
CASSLAVVTPGDRALNTEAFF
>TRBV7-9|TRBJ2-1|few|NA|15
TGTGCCAGCAGCTTTGCGACAAGCTCCTACAATGAGCAGTTCTTC
CASSFATSSYNEQFF
>TRBV12-5|TRBJ2-7|many|NA|13
TGTGCTAGTGGTTTGAGCGAGGGCTACGAGCAGTACTTC
CASGLSEGYEQYF
>TRBV19|TRBJ2-1|NA|NA|14
TGTGCCAGTAGCAAACAGGATGTTGTGGGTGAGCAGTTCTTC
CASSKQDVVGEQFF
>TRBV4-3|TRBJ1-1|many|NA|15
TGCGCCAGCAGCCAAGAAAGACAGCAGAACACTGAAGCTTTCTTT
CASSQERQQNTEAFF
>TRBV6-2/TRBV6-3|TRBJ1-2|few|NA|13
TGTGCCAGCAGTGCCGTAAACCCTTTTGGCTACACCTTC
CASSAVNPFGYTF
>TRBV7-2|TRBJ2-5|many|NA|13
TGTGCCAGCAGTTTAGAGGGGCAAGAGACCCAGTACTTC
CASSLEGQETQYF
>TRBV4-3|TRBJ1-5|NA|NA|17
TGCGCCAGCAGCCAAGTTGTCCGGGACGCCAGCAATCAGCCCCAGCATTTT
CASSQVVRDASNQPQHF
>TRBV3-1|TRBJ2-2|NA|NA|17
TGTGCCAGCAGCCAAGTCCGGGTTATCGCGAACACCGGGGAGCTGTTTTTT
CASSQVRVIANTGELFF
>TRBV29-1|TRBJ1-2|NA|NA|13
TGCAGCGTTGAAGATACCTCGTTCTATGGCTACACCTTC
CSVEDTSFYGYTF
>TRBV7-2|TRBJ2-2|NA|TRBD1|17
TGTGCCAGCACCTCGGACAGGGGGCGAGGGAACACCGGGGAGCTGTTTTTT
CASTSDRGRGNTGELFF
>TRBV7-6|TRBJ2-7|many|TRBD1|15
TGTGCCAGCAGCTCCAACCGACAGGGCCACTACGAGCAGTACTTC
CASSSNRQGHYEQYF
>TRBV11-2|TRBJ1-1|many|TRBD1|12
TGTGCCAGCAGCTCCACAGGGGTTCAAGCTTTCTTT
CASSSTGVQAFF
>TRBV4-1|TRBJ1-1|few|TRBD1|14
TGCGCCAGCAGCGAGGGACAGGGGAGGTCTGAAGCTTTCTTT
CASSEGQGRSEAFF
>TRBV13|TRBJ2-7|NA|NA|15
TGTGCCAGCAGCTTGAGTGGGAGGCCCCTCCACGAGCAGTACTTC
CASSLSGRPLHEQYF
>TRBV6-2/TRBV6-3|TRBJ1-1|NA|NA|14
TGTGCCAGCAGTTACAGGATTGCAATACCTGAAGCTTTCTTT
CASSYRIAIPEAFF
>TRBV27|TRBJ2-3|few|TRBD2|17
TGTGCCAGCAGTCCCCCCTACCGTCTAGCGGGGGTGAATACGCAGTATTTT
CASSPPYRLAGVNTQYF
>TRBV6-5|TRBJ2-3|many|NA|16
TGTGCCAGCAGCGAAGGCCCGGGACTGCACACAGATACGCAGTATTTT
CASSEGPGLHTDTQYF
>TRBV9|TRBJ1-3|few|NA|15
TGTGCCAGCAGCGTAGACGGGATCCCCGGAAACACCATATATTTT
CASSVDGIPGNTIYF
>TRBV4-3|TRBJ2-1|many|NA|15
TGCGCCAGCCCCTCCCCGGTCCAACCCCACAATGAGCAGTTCTTC
CASPSPVQPHNEQFF